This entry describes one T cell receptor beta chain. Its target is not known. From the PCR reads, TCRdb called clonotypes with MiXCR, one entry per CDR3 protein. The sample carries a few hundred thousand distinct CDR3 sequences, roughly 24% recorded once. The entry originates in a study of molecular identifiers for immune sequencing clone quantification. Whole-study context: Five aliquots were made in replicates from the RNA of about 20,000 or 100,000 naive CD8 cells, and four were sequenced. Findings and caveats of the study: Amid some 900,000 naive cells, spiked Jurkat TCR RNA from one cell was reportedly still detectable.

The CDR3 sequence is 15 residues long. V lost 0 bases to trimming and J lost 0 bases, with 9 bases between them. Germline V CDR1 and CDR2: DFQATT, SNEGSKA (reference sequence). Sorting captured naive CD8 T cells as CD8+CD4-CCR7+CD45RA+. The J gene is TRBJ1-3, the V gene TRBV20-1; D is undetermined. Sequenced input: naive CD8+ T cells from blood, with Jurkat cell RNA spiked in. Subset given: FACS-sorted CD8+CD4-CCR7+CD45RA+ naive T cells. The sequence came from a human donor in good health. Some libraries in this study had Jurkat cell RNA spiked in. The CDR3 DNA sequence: TGCAGTGCTAGAGACGTACAGAGCTCTGGAAACACCATATATTTT. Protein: CSARDVQSSGNTIYF.